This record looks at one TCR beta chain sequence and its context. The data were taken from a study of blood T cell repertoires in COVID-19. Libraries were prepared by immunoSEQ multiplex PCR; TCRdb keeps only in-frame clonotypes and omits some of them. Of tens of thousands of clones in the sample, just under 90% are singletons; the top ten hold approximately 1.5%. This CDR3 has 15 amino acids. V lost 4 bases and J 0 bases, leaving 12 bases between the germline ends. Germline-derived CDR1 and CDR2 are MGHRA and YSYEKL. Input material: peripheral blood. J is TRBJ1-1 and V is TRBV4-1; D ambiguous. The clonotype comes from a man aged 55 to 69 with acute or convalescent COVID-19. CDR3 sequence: CASSPQANLNTEAFF. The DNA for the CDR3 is TGCGCCAGCAGCCCCCAAGCTAATCTGAACACTGAAGCTTTCTTT.